These T cell receptor beta chains were read from a single sample in a study of OX40 agonist ivuxolimab in advanced cancers. The protocol was immunoSEQ multiplex PCR, while the TCRdb copy is restricted to in-frame clones and leaves out a portion. This repertoire shows 90,000 to 100,000 clones, roughly nine tenths found once; its top ten account for around 0.82%. Sequencing used CD4+ or CD8+ T cells sorted from blood, obtained in a trial of the OX40 agonist ivuxolimab. The origin of the receptors is an adult with an advanced solid tumor such as melanoma, head and neck, liver or kidney cancer. Both conserved end residues are part of each CDR3. A D gene is named only where the DNA matches it firmly. Clone sizes are given selectively: once, few, many, or a class where the clone is expanded.

TRBV9	NA	NA	TRBJ1-5	TGTGCCAGCAGCGTACAGGGCAATCAGCCCCAGCATTTT	CASSVQGNQPQHF
TRBV30	NA	TRBD1	TRBJ1-5	TGTGCCTGGACCACCGGACAGGGTTTCAATCAGCCCCAGCATTTT	CAWTTGQGFNQPQHF
TRBV11-1	NA	TRBD2	TRBJ2-5	TGTGCCAGCAGCCTCTCGGGACTAGCGGGATCAGAGACCCAGTACTTC	CASSLSGLAGSETQYF
TRBV25-1	NA	TRBD1	TRBJ1-3	TGTGCCAGCCAAGGACAGGGGACGGACACCATATATTTT	CASQGQGTDTIYF
TRBV7-2	NA	NA	TRBJ2-7	TGTGCCAGCAGCTCCCAAACCTACGAGCAGTACTTC	CASSSQTYEQYF
TRBV7-2	NA	NA	TRBJ2-2	TGTGCCAGCAGCTTCCGACCTGCCGGGGAGCTGTTTTTT	CASSFRPAGELFF
TRBV28	NA	NA	TRBJ2-2	TGTGCCAGCAGTACCGCCGCGCAGGGGAGTAAGGACGGGGAGCTGTTTTTT	CASSTAAQGSKDGELFF
TRBV19	NA	NA	TRBJ1-5	TGTGCCAGTAGTACCCGGGCCTTGGTCCAGCATTTT	CASSTRALVQHF
TRBV5-1	NA	TRBD1	TRBJ2-1	TGCGCCAGCAGGGAACCCGGGACAGCATACAATGAGCAGTTCTTC	CASREPGTAYNEQFF
TRBV5-1	once	NA	TRBJ2-1	TGCGCCAGCAGCTTCTGGACACTGGTCTCCTACAATGAGCAGTTCTTC	CASSFWTLVSYNEQFF
TRBV28	NA	TRBD2	TRBJ2-5	TGTGCCAGCAGTTTAGGACTAGCGGGAACCCGGGAGACCCAGTACTTC	CASSLGLAGTRETQYF
TRBV6-1	NA	NA	TRBJ1-1	TGTGCCAGCAGTGAACGGGCCGGACGGATGAACACTGAAGCTTTCTTT	CASSERAGRMNTEAFF
TRBV10-3	NA	NA	TRBJ1-1	TGTGCCATCAGTGAGGTGAACACTGAAGCTTTCTTT	CAISEVNTEAFF
TRBV7-6	NA	NA	TRBJ2-3	TGTGCCAGCAGCCGAGACACAGATACGCAGTATTTT	CASSRDTDTQYF
TRBV19	NA	TRBD1	TRBJ2-3	TGTGCCAGTAAAGGACAGGGTACAGATACGCAGTATTTT	CASKGQGTDTQYF
TRBV6-5	NA	NA	TRBJ2-2	TGTGCCAGCAGTTACTCGACTGTATCTATCCAGCTGTTTTTT	CASSYSTVSIQLFF
TRBV4-1	once	TRBD2	TRBJ2-2	TGCGCCAGCAGCCACCGGACTAGCGGGAGCACCGGGGAGCTGTTTTTT	CASSHRTSGSTGELFF
TRBV30	NA	NA	TRBJ1-3	TGTGCCTGGAGTCGTGGGAGAAACACCATATATTTT	CAWSRGRNTIYF
TRBV5-6	NA	TRBD1	TRBJ2-1	TGTGCCAGCAGCCGAAAGAAGGGGGCGATCTACAATGAGCAGTTCTTC	CASSRKKGAIYNEQFF
TRBV7-9	once	TRBD1	TRBJ1-5	TGTGCCAGCAGCTTAATGACAGGGGATCAGCCCCAGCATTTT	CASSLMTGDQPQHF
TRBV5-8	NA	TRBD1	TRBJ2-1	TGTGCCAGCAGCACCACAGGGGGCTCCTACAATGAGCAGTTCTTC	CASSTTGGSYNEQFF
TRBV29-1	NA	TRBD2	TRBJ2-2	TGCAGCGGAAAAGGGGAGGGCGACACCGGGGAGCTGTTTTTT	CSGKGEGDTGELFF
TRBV10-1	few	NA	TRBJ1-5	TGCGCCAGCAGCCGGGACCCGAATCAGCCCCAGCATTTT	CASSRDPNQPQHF
TRBV7-2	NA	NA	TRBJ2-3	TGTGCCAGCAGCTCGATACTAGCCACAGATACGCAGTATTTT	CASSSILATDTQYF
TRBV2	NA	NA	TRBJ2-2	TGTGCCAGCAGCAATGGACTACCCACCGGGGAGCTGTTTTTT	CASSNGLPTGELFF
TRBV6-6	few	TRBD1	TRBJ1-1	TGTGCCAGCAGTGACAGGGAGGGCACTGAAGCTTTCTTT	CASSDREGTEAFF
TRBV5-1	NA	TRBD1	TRBJ2-5	TGCGCCAGCAGCCCAGGACAGGGCCCCCCCCAGTACTTC	CASSPGQGPPQYF
TRBV5-1	NA	NA	TRBJ2-3	TGCGCCAGCAGCTTGGAGGGCAGTAATACGCAGTATTTT	CASSLEGSNTQYF
TRBV30	once	NA	TRBJ1-5	TGTGCCTGGAGTGTACCCTTTAGGTACGGGAATCAGCCCCAGCATTTT	CAWSVPFRYGNQPQHF
TRBV30	once	NA	TRBJ2-4	TGTGCCTGGAGTGTCCAGGGACGAGGCATTCAGTACTTC	CAWSVQGRGIQYF
TRBV7-2	NA	TRBD2	TRBJ2-5	TGTGCCAGCAGCTTAGGGGCGGGAGGGAGTTACCAAGAGACCCAGTACTTC	CASSLGAGGSYQETQYF
TRBV30	NA	NA	TRBJ2-4	TGTGCCTGGAGTGTACCCGGGAGTGACATTCAGTACTTC	CAWSVPGSDIQYF
TRBV4-1	NA	NA	TRBJ2-4	TGCGCCAGCAGCCAAGATCGCGTAAAGAAGGCCAAAAACATTCAGTACTTC	CASSQDRVKKAKNIQYF
TRBV19	NA	NA	TRBJ1-1	TGTGCCAGTAGTGGGGGGGGGTTTCCGCCCACTGAAGCTTTCTTT	CASSGGGFPPTEAFF
TRBV27	NA	NA	TRBJ2-5	TGTGCCAGCAGTTCGCCCTTAACCGGGCCCAAGGGAGGAGAGACCCAGTACTTC	CASSSPLTGPKGGETQYF
TRBV7-2	NA	TRBD2	TRBJ2-2	TGTGCCAGCAGCTTAACCCCCAGGCTAGCGGGAGCCGGGGAGCTGTTTTTT	CASSLTPRLAGAGELFF
TRBV19	few	NA	TRBJ1-1	TGTGCCAGTAGTATGGACGGGGGGTGGACTGAAGCTTTCTTT	CASSMDGGWTEAFF
TRBV4-1	NA	TRBD1	TRBJ1-4	TGCGCCAGCAGCCCTTGGCCGGGACAGAGTAATGAAAAACTGTTTTTT	CASSPWPGQSNEKLFF
TRBV7-6	NA	TRBD1	TRBJ1-2	TGTGCCAGCAGCTCTGGACAGGGTTATGGCTACACCTTC	CASSSGQGYGYTF
TRBV29-1	few	TRBD2	TRBJ2-1	TGCAGCGTTGAAGGGGGACTAGCGGAAAACAATGAGCAGTTCTTC	CSVEGGLAENNEQFF
TRBV5-1	NA	NA	TRBJ2-5	TGCGCCAGCAGCAGGGGACCGGCCGTGCAAGAGACCCAGTACTTC	CASSRGPAVQETQYF
TRBV9	NA	NA	TRBJ2-3	TGTGCCAGCAGCTCAAGCGGTAGGAGGGAGAAAGATACGCAGTATTTT	CASSSSGRREKDTQYF
TRBV28	NA	NA	TRBJ1-4	TGTGCCAGCGGTGGACAGCCTAATGAAAAACTGTTTTTT	CASGGQPNEKLFF
TRBV10-3	NA	TRBD2	TRBJ2-5	TGTGCCATCAGTGAGTCGAGCGGGGAAGAGACCCAGTACTTC	CAISESSGEETQYF
TRBV11-2	NA	NA	TRBJ1-2	TGTGCCAGCAGCCCCGGGGACTATGGCTACACCTTC	CASSPGDYGYTF
TRBV4-3	NA	NA	TRBJ2-6	TGCGCCAGCAGCCAAGAGTCCGGGGCCAACGTCCTGACTTTC	CASSQESGANVLTF
TRBV6-1	NA	NA	TRBJ2-3	TGTGCCAGCACTTTAAGGCGGGGTGATACGCAGTATTTT	CASTLRRGDTQYF